This TCR beta chain was found in a study of CD8 T cells in Susac syndrome. Trimming cost V 2 bases and J 4 bases; bases outside gene matches: 3. Germline CDR1 and CDR2: MNHEY and SVGAGI. This CDR3 spans 15 amino acids. An amount of RNA that ranged from about 0.45 to 1 ug was reverse transcribed with random hexamers. A multiplex approach, immunoSEQ multiplex PCR, amplified TCR beta CDR3 across 54 Vbeta and 13 Jbeta. TCRdb fed the immunoSEQ multiplex PCR reads into MiXCR, producing one record per CDR3 protein. Seen here are almost 450,000 distinct CDR3 sequences, roughly 85% observed once, and the top ten hold around 0.12%. Sequencing targeted TCR beta in blood CD8+ and CD4+ T cells. The multiple sclerosis controls were treatment-naive patients with relapsing-remitting disease that was stable or active.

The chain employs TRBV6-5 and TRBJ2-2; 8 bases fit TRBD1. The sequencing input was CD8+ T cells from PBMCs. This receptor was taken from a human donor with multiple sclerosis. DNA for the CDR3: TGTGCCAGCAGTTACGTTACAGGGGGCACCGGGGAGCTGTTTTTT. Protein sequence: CASSYVTGGTGELFF.